A selection of T cell receptor beta chains follows, all from one sample in a study of Ad26.COV2.S vaccination and SARS-CoV-2 variants. Libraries were prepared by immunoSEQ multiplex PCR; TCRdb keeps only in-frame clonotypes and omits some of them. The top ten clones hold about 1.7% of a sample with over 400,000 clones, approximately 92% of them seen once. Sequences were derived from peripheral blood, sampled in a trial of Ad26.COV2.S vaccine versus placebo. The receptor set was obtained from a person aged 18-65 years who received the Ad26.COV2.S COVID-19 vaccine or a placebo. The CDR3 runs from the conserved cysteine through the conserved F or W. The D gene is left open where the match is weak. Clone size, where shown, is once, few, many, or a class for clones that have expanded.

len	v_gene	j_gene	d_gene	abundance	CDR3nt	CDR3aa
15	TRBV12-5	TRBJ2-1	TRBD1	NA	TGTGCTAGTGGTATACAGGGGACCCCCTACAATGAGCAGTTCTTC	CASGIQGTPYNEQFF
14	TRBV24-1	TRBJ2-1	NA	NA	TGTGCCACCAGTGATTTCGGACAAACGGATGAGCAGTTCTTC	CATSDFGQTDEQFF
13	TRBV4-3	TRBJ2-7	NA	NA	TGCGCCAGCAGCCCCGGGGGCTCCTACGAGCAGTACTTC	CASSPGGSYEQYF
14	TRBV27	TRBJ2-7	TRBD1	NA	TGTGCCAGCAGTTCACGGACAGGGCAGGGCGAGCAGTACTTC	CASSSRTGQGEQYF
14	TRBV6-2/TRBV6-3	TRBJ2-5	TRBD1	NA	TGTGCCAGCAGTATGGACAGGGTCCAAGAGACCCAGTACTTC	CASSMDRVQETQYF
17	TRBV3-1/TRBV3-2	TRBJ2-1	TRBD2	NA	TGTGCCAGCAGCCAAGAACTAGCGGGGGTGTCCTACAATGAGCAGTTCTTC	CASSQELAGVSYNEQFF
14	TRBV11-2	TRBJ2-5	NA	NA	TGTGCCAGCAGCTTAGTCCCACAGATAGAGACCCAGTACTTC	CASSLVPQIETQYF
14	TRBV30	TRBJ1-3	NA	NA	TGTGCCTGGAGTGTCAGAAACTCTGGAAACACCATATATTTT	CAWSVRNSGNTIYF
15	TRBV5-8	TRBJ2-7	TRBD1	NA	TGTGCCAGCAGCTTGGATCCGGGACAGTCCTACGAGCAGTACTTC	CASSLDPGQSYEQYF
13	TRBV4-3	TRBJ1-2	NA	few	TGCGCCAGCAGCCAAGAAGGCAGGGCTGGCTACACCTTC	CASSQEGRAGYTF
13	TRBV19	TRBJ2-2	NA	NA	TGTGCCAGTAGTATTGTATTAGTCGGGGAGCTGTTTTTT	CASSIVLVGELFF
13	TRBV30	TRBJ1-2	NA	NA	TGTGCCTGGAGTGCCTCGGGGAACTATGGCTACACCTTC	CAWSASGNYGYTF
18	TRBV7-2	TRBJ2-5	TRBD2	NA	TGTGCCAGCAGCTTAGTAGGGACTAGCGGGGGAATCCAAGAGACCCAGTACTTC	CASSLVGTSGGIQETQYF
14	TRBV10-3	TRBJ2-7	TRBD1	NA	TGTGCCATCAGTGTGGGACAGGGGGCCTACGAGCAGTACTTC	CAISVGQGAYEQYF
13	TRBV28	TRBJ1-6	TRBD1	once	TGTGCCAGCACCCCAGGGGGGGTTTCACCCCTCCACTTT	CASTPGGVSPLHF
16	TRBV15	TRBJ1-3	NA	NA	TGTGCCACCAGCAGAGATAGGGGGATTTCTGGAAACACCATATATTTT	CATSRDRGISGNTIYF
17	TRBV27	TRBJ1-6	NA	NA	TGTGCCAGCAGTTTTTGGCAGGGGAGGGGAATTGGTTCACCCCTCCACTTT	CASSFWQGRGIGSPLHF
15	TRBV9	TRBJ2-3	NA	few	TGTGCCAGCAGCGTAGCCCCGCTGAACACAGATACGCAGTATTTT	CASSVAPLNTDTQYF
16	TRBV30	TRBJ2-1	TRBD1	NA	TGTGCCTGGAGCACCGGACAGGCTCTCCGCGCCCATGAGCAGTTCTTC	CAWSTGQALRAHEQFF
14	TRBV25-1	TRBJ2-3	NA	NA	TGTGCCAGCAGTAGCCGGGGCAGCACAGATACGCAGTATTTT	CASSSRGSTDTQYF
12	TRBV25-1	TRBJ1-1	NA	NA	TGTGCCAGCAGCCATAGCGGAGGGTGGCCTTTCTTT	CASSHSGGWPFF
19	TRBV7-8	TRBJ1-4	NA	NA	TGTGCCAGCAGCCGTATGGCGCCCTTGAGGTGGGGTCGGGGTGAAAAACTGTTTTTT	CASSRMAPLRWGRGEKLFF
12	TRBV27	TRBJ1-1	TRBD1	NA	TGTGCCAGCAGTTTGACAGGGGGTGAAGCTTTCTTT	CASSLTGGEAFF
14	TRBV10-2	TRBJ1-2	TRBD1	NA	TGCGCCAGCAGAGACAGGGGCAGGGACTATGGCTACACCTTC	CASRDRGRDYGYTF
14	TRBV30	TRBJ2-3	NA	NA	TGTGCCTGGACCCTCCAAATTAGCACAGATACGCAGTATTTT	CAWTLQISTDTQYF
14	TRBV10-3	TRBJ1-3	NA	NA	TGTGCCATCAGTGGACAGGCCTCTGGAAACACCATATATTTT	CAISGQASGNTIYF